The 5 T cell receptor beta chains in this list originate from one sample, sequenced in a study of cytomegalovirus exposure and HLA in healthy donors. The repertoire was sequenced with immunoSEQ multiplex PCR; TCRdb's copy has only in-frame clones and lacks some. The sample carries approximately 70,000 clones, about 93% recorded once. The specimen sequenced was PBMCs. These TCRs come from a woman younger than 30 in good health and CMV-seronegative.

The V gene is TRBV28, the J gene TRBJ1-5; unclear D gene. Germline V gene data show CDR1 as MDHEN and CDR2 as SYDVKM. The CDR3 has 14 residues. V was clipped by 5 bases and J by 2 bases, with 10 bases between them. This chain's CDR3 is CASSIHSGNQPQHF. As DNA, the CDR3 is TGTGCCAGCAGTATCCATAGTGGCAATCAGCCCCAGCATTTT.

This clone was observed once. The V gene is TRBV6-5, the J gene TRBJ1-3; D might be TRBD1 (5 bases). The CDR3 is made up of 15 amino acids. CDR1 is MNHEY and CDR2 is SVGAGI in the germline V gene. The V and J ends lost 6 bases and 3 bases respectively, with 15 bases between them. CDR3 bases: TGTGCCAGCAGACCTGCAGACAGCCGTGGAAACACCATATATTTT. Translation gives CASRPADSRGNTIYF.

The chain carries TRBV5-6 and TRBJ2-3; a weak D match, TRBD2 (5 bases). V shed 3 bases and J shed 0 bases, with 5 bases lying between them. The CDR3 has 13 residues. Germline assignment: CDR1 SGHDT and CDR2 YYEEEE. The CDR3 DNA follows: TGTGCCAGCAGCTGGACTAGCACAGATACGCAGTATTTT. It specifies CASSWTSTDTQYF.

This chain connects TRBV25-1 to TRBJ1-4; tentatively, D is TRBD1 (5 bases). The V gene's germline CDR1 is MGHDK and CDR2 SYGVNS. The length of the CDR3 is 17 residues. V was cut by 6 bases and J by 4 bases, with 21 bases left in between. The CDR3 here is CASRPSPGRELNEKLFF. The CDR3 bases are TGTGCCAGCAGACCGAGCCCGGGGCGGGAACTTAATGAAAAACTGTTTTTT.

CDR3 nucleotides: TGTGCCAGCAGTGATTCCCCCGGGACAGGGGGTTACGAGCAGTACTTC. It translates to CASSDSPGTGGYEQYF. The V call is TRBV6-1, the J call TRBJ2-7, with 11 bases that match TRBD1. V lost 3 bases to trimming and J lost 4 bases; unmatched junction nucleotides: 8. The CDR3 spans 16 residues. The germline gives CDR1 MNHNS, CDR2 SASEGT.